The 32 T cell receptor beta chains below come from one sample, sequenced in a study of spatial heterogeneity in lung cancer. Study-level results: Counts of expanded alpha and beta TCRs within tumors tracked the tumor nonsynonymous mutation count.

These TCRs are of unknown antigen specificity. Time point reported: sample taken at primary tumor resection. TCRdb redid the calling of the 5' RACE reads with MiXCR, one entry per CDR3 protein. The top ten hold approximately 22% of the sample, which has about 100,000 distinct CDR3 sequences, approximately 4.4% seen once. The sample consisted of lung tumor tissue, taken at surgery. These receptors all come from a male donor with early-stage non-small cell lung cancer.

The chain uses TRBV19 and TRBJ1-4; D remains ambiguous. Germline loops: CDR1 LNHDA, CDR2 SQIVND (reference sequence). The CDR3 sequence is 14 residues long. V was cut by 6 bases and J by 11 bases, with 19 bases left in between. CDR3 protein: CASSPGFNQAKLFF. CDR3 DNA sequence: TGTGCCAGTAGCCCAGGCTTTAACCAGGCCAAACTGTTTTTT.

As concerns this clonotype: This sequence may be a read error, since a much larger clone differs from it by one base. The CDR3 loop reads CASSDWQRGNYGYTF. The CDR3 DNA is TGTGCCAGCAGTGATTGGCAGAGGGGGAACTATGGCTACACCTTC. The gene calls are TRBV25-1 and TRBJ1-2, with a weak D call TRBD1 (6 bases). Germline V gives CDR1 MGHDK, CDR2 SYGVNS. The CDR3 contains 15 residues. Trimming removed 3 bases from V and 2 bases from J, with 13 bases in between.

In this sample, this clonotype turned up many times. The chain recombines TRBV12-3 or TRBV12-4 with TRBJ2-7, with TRBD1 matching 9 bases. Losses at the gene ends were 2 bases for V and 9 bases for J; bases not matched to a gene: 11. CDR3 length: 15 residues. CDR3 loop: CASSLPSTGGGGQYF. The CDR3 DNA sequence: TGTGCCAGCAGTTTACCATCGACAGGGGGAGGTGGGCAGTACTTC.

This chain connects TRBV9 to TRBJ2-3; the D is unclear. V dropped 4 bases and J dropped 4 bases, with 13 bases sitting between them. Germline V gene lookup returns CDR1 SGDLS and CDR2 YYNGEE. This CDR3 spans 14 amino acids. DNA of the CDR3: TGTGCCAGCAGCTTCCAACCCGTCCCAGATACGCAGTATTTT. Its protein product is CASSFQPVPDTQYF.

The chain recombines TRBV19 with TRBJ1-5; unclear D gene. CDR1 and CDR2 from the germline V gene are LNHDA and SQIVND (reference sequence). This CDR3 comprises 13 residues. Deletions cut 7 bases from V and 0 bases from J, with 7 bases between. The CDR3 protein is CASNGYSNQPQHF. CDR3 sequence (DNA): TGTGCCAGTAACGGGTATAGCAATCAGCCCCAGCATTTT.

This clonotype appeared many times. This rearrangement joins TRBV3-1 to TRBJ2-3; 8 bases are shared with TRBD2. The J segment lost 6 bases and the V segment lost 8 bases, leaving 16 bases of the junction unmatched. The CDR3 is 16 residues long. CDR1 is LGHDT and CDR2 is YNNKEL in the germline V gene (reference sequence). CDR3 coding DNA: TGTGCCAGCTCTACGGGAGAGCGGGAGAAGGGGGATACGCAGTATTTT. It yields the protein CASSTGEREKGDTQYF.

This clonotype was found many times. J is TRBJ2-4 and V is TRBV20-1; weak D call: TRBD2 (6 bases). Trimming removed 0 bases at V and 6 bases at J, with 18 bases between. This CDR3 comprises 16 residues. Germline V gene sequence: CDR1 DFQATT, CDR2 SNEGSKA (reference sequence). CDR3 nucleotide sequence: TGCAGTGCTAGAGATCAACGGAGGGTTTGGGGAAACATTCAGTACTTC. Its protein product is CSARDQRRVWGNIQYF.

This clonotype appeared many times. V and J are TRBV6-5 and TRBJ1-2; possible D gene TRBD1, 5 bases. V lost 7 bases and J lost 3, with 15 bases in between. Germline loops: CDR1 MNHEY, CDR2 SVGAGI. The CDR3 is 14 amino acids. The CDR3 loop reads CASKIPGNYYGYTF. CDR3 sequence (DNA): TGTGCCAGCAAGATACCAGGGAATTACTATGGCTACACCTTC.

This clonotype was seen at least ten times. The chain employs TRBV5-1 and TRBJ2-7; a possible D gene is TRBD1 (5 bases). Germline CDR1 and CDR2: SGHRS and YFSETQ. CDR3 length: 16 residues. Trimming pared 4 bases from V and 0 bases from J, leaving 17 bases between. The CDR3 nucleotides are TGCGCCAGCAGCCTCGCTCCAGGGAAGGACTCCTACGAGCAGTACTTC. This translates into CASSLAPGKDSYEQYF.

This clonotype was counted at least ten times. The rearrangement joins TRBV2 to TRBJ2-1, with D perhaps matching TRBD2 (5 bases). Germline values: CDR1 SNHLY, CDR2 FYNNEI. Deletions cut 10 bases from V and 10 bases from J, with 14 bases between. This CDR3 spans 11 amino acids. Written as DNA, the CDR3 is TGTGCCATCCCCCGGCGCGGGGAGCAGTTCTTC. Its translation is CAIPRRGEQFF.

This clonotype was found many times. This rearrangement joins TRBV27 to TRBJ2-1, with D tentatively TRBD2 (5 bases). With 5 bases removed from V and 9 bases from J, the gap between germline ends came to 11 bases. Germline V gene sequence: CDR1 MNHEY, CDR2 SMNVEV (reference sequence). The CDR3 is 12 amino acids. This chain's CDR3 is CASSPFSGEQFF. The CDR3 coding sequence is TGTGCCAGCAGTCCTTTCAGCGGTGAGCAGTTCTTC.

This clonotype came up many times. J is TRBJ2-7 and V is TRBV3-1, with no clear D. V lost 0 bases to trimming and J lost 3 bases, with 6 bases between them. The CDR3 consists of 13 residues. Germline V gives CDR1 LGHDT, CDR2 YNNKEL (reference sequence). CDR3 residues: CASSQDADYEQYF. The CDR3 region has the DNA TGTGCCAGCAGCCAAGATGCAGACTACGAGCAGTACTTC.

This clonotype showed up just a few times. V usage is TRBV10-3 and J usage is TRBJ2-2; TRBD2 aligns across 9 bases. V gave up 7 bases and J gave up 5 bases; unmatched junction bases: 14. The CDR3 sequence is 17 residues long. The germline CDR1 and CDR2 sequences are ENHRY and SYGVKD. The CDR3 protein is CAIKSRVAGVETGELFF. The CDR3 bases are TGTGCCATCAAATCGCGTGTAGCGGGAGTGGAGACCGGGGAGCTGTTTTTT.

Many counts were recorded for this clonotype. J is TRBJ1-3 and V is TRBV12-3 or TRBV12-4; D is unresolved. CDR3 length: 15 amino acids. Trimming pared 6 bases from V and 0 bases from J, leaving 12 bases between. CDR3 protein: CASSYRSYSGNTIYF. The CDR3 nucleotides are TGTGCCAGCAGCTACAGATCCTACTCTGGAAACACCATATATTTT.

The chain is built from TRBV11-2 and TRBJ2-1, with D perhaps being TRBD1 or TRBD2 (5 bases each). The CDR3 runs to 15 residues. V was shortened by 7 bases and J by 7 bases, with 20 bases between the two germline ends. Germline values: CDR1 SGHAT, CDR2 FQNNGV. CDR3 sequence: CASTRPGRILNEQFF. In DNA form, the CDR3 reads TGTGCCAGCACCCGTCCGGGACGCATACTGAATGAGCAGTTCTTC.

In this sample, this clonotype turned up many times. The CDR3 reads CASSLGSLDEQFF. The CDR3 DNA reads as TGTGCCAGCAGCCTAGGATCCCTCGATGAGCAGTTCTTC. The gene calls are TRBV28 and TRBJ2-1, with D unclear. Trimming pared 6 bases from V and 8 bases from J, leaving 14 bases between. This CDR3 is 13 amino acids long. Germline V gene sequence: CDR1 MDHEN, CDR2 SYDVKM.

This chain connects TRBV5-1 to TRBJ1-1, with 7 nucleotides matching TRBD1. The trim removed 0 bases at V and 10 bases at J, leaving 3 bases unmatched. Germline CDR1 reads SGHRS; CDR2 reads YFSETQ. This CDR3 is 12 amino acids long. The CDR3 spells CASSLEAGGAFF. The DNA for the CDR3 is TGCGCCAGCAGCTTGGAGGCAGGGGGAGCTTTCTTT.

The chain recombines TRBV6-1 with TRBJ2-7; 9 bases are a match to TRBD1. J was trimmed by 3 bases and V by 4 bases; bases with no gene match: 13. Germline lookup yields CDR1 MNHNS and CDR2 SASEGT. This CDR3 spans 17 amino acids. Written as DNA, the CDR3 is TGTGCCAGCAGTGTGTTCGGTGGTAGACAGGGGGTCTACGAGCAGTACTTC. Translating gives CASSVFGGRQGVYEQYF.

This clonotype was picked up many times. The V gene is TRBV12-3 or TRBV12-4, the J gene TRBJ1-5, with no clear D. V lost 4 bases to trimming and J lost 4 bases, with 11 bases between them. The CDR3 is 14 residues long. CDR3 nucleotide sequence: TGTGCCAGCAGTTCCGGGATGAGAAATCAGCCCCAGCATTTT. Amino acid sequence: CASSSGMRNQPQHF.

This clonotype was detected many times. The gene calls are TRBV5-6 and TRBJ2-3, with 8 bases that match TRBD2. The J segment lost 7 bases and the V segment lost 2 bases, leaving 21 bases of the junction unmatched. This CDR3 has 19 residues. Germline V lookup: CDR1 SGHDT, CDR2 YYEEEE. CDR3: CASSFAPHRSGGVMYTQYF. The DNA for the CDR3 is TGTGCCAGCAGCTTTGCCCCTCACCGGAGCGGGGGAGTCATGTATACGCAGTATTTT.

There are many counts of this clonotype. V and J are TRBV20-1 and TRBJ1-5, with unresolved D. In germline, CDR1 is DFQATT, CDR2 SNEGSKA (reference sequence). CDR3 length equals 16 residues. Between the trimmed V and J ends, which lost 3 bases and 0 bases, there was a span of 15 bases. The DNA of the CDR3 is TGCAGTGCTAGGTTTGAGGAGGGATCTAGCAATCAGCCCCAGCATTTT. Translation: CSARFEEGSSNQPQHF.

This clonotype was recorded many times. J is TRBJ2-5 and V is TRBV5-1; TRBD2 matches 8 bases. Germline assignment: CDR1 SGHRS and CDR2 YFSETQ. The junction had 7 bases not matched to a gene; V was cut back by 1 base and J by 5 bases. This CDR3 is built from 15 residues. The CDR3 DNA follows: TGCGCCAGCAGCTTGTGGGCGGGAGGTCTGGAGACCCAGTACTTC. It is translated as CASSLWAGGLETQYF.

The table lists this clonotype with a count of one. Since a much larger clone is just one base distant, this may be a read error. This chain joins TRBV9 and TRBJ2-6; no clear D gene. The CDR3 sequence is 16 residues long. Germline V gene data show CDR1 as SGDLS and CDR2 as YYNGEE. The CDR3 loop is CASSVSNPSVANVLTF. The CDR3 DNA sequence: TGTGCCAGCAGCGTATCTAACCCCTCTGTGGCCAACGTCCTGACTTTC. The full variable domain, its missing parts supplied by reference TRBV9 and TRBJ2-6, is DSGVTQTPKHLITATGQRVTLRCSPRSGDLSVYWYQQSLDQGLQFLIQYYNGEERAKGNILERFSAQQFPDLHSELNLSSLELGDSALYFCASSVSNPSVANVLTFGAGSRLTVL.

This clonotype was seen many times. The chain carries TRBV11-2 and TRBJ2-2; TRBD2 might be the D (6 bases). This CDR3 region has 17 residues. From germline, CDR1 is SGHAT and CDR2 FQNNGV. Between the trimmed V and J ends, which lost 5 bases and 0 bases, there was a span of 16 bases. The CDR3 here is CASSLTWAGSNTGELFF. The CDR3 DNA is TGTGCCAGCAGCCTAACCTGGGCGGGGTCGAACACCGGGGAGCTGTTTTTT.

This clonotype was observed a few times. J is TRBJ1-3 and V is TRBV3-1; D possibly corresponds to TRBD1 (5 bases). V was cut by 3 bases and J by 2 bases, with 8 bases left in between. The CDR3 loop spans 14 amino acids. Germline V gene lookup returns CDR1 LGHDT and CDR2 YNNKEL (reference sequence). The CDR3 nucleotides are TGTGCCAGCAGCCAGGGGGGAACTGGAAACACCATATATTTT. The encoded protein is CASSQGGTGNTIYF.

Turning to this clonotype: Since a much larger clone is just one base distant, this may be a read error. This sequence joins TRBV7-9 and TRBJ2-1, with a tentative D call TRBD1 (6 bases). Trimming removed 6 bases from V and 6 bases from J, with 15 bases in between. Germline V gives CDR1 SEHNR, CDR2 FQNEAQ (reference sequence). The CDR3 totals 14 residues. CDR3: CASRFTGPFNEQFF. The CDR3 region has the DNA TGTGCCAGCAGGTTTACAGGGCCCTTCAATGAGCAGTTCTTC. Looking up the rest from reference TRBV7-9 and TRBJ2-1 gives the full variable domain: DTGVSQNPRHKITKRGQNVTFRCDPISEHNRLYWYRQTLGQGPEFLTYFQNEAQLEKSRLLSDRFSAERPKGSFSTLEIQRTEQGDSAMYLCASRFTGPFNEQFFGPGTRLTVL.

This clonotype appeared many times. This sequence joins TRBV24-1 and TRBJ2-3; D gene uncertain. The CDR3 has 13 residues. Trimming took off 4 bases at V and 6 bases at J, with 10 bases between the two ends. Germline assignment: CDR1 KGHDR and CDR2 SFDVKD. CDR3 coding DNA: TGTGCCACCAGTGACCTATCGGAGGATACGCAGTATTTT. Protein: CATSDLSEDTQYF.

This clonotype was detected many times. The genes are TRBV27 and TRBJ1-5, with D unresolved. This CDR3 comprises 13 residues. V lost 6 bases and J 3 bases, leaving 9 bases between the germline ends. The germline CDR1 and CDR2 sequences are MNHEY and SMNVEV (reference sequence). The CDR3 DNA reads as TGTGCCAGCAGCGGAGGGAACAATCAGCCCCAGCATTTT. Translating gives CASSGGNNQPQHF.

This clonotype has at least ten counts. The chain recombines TRBV5-6 with TRBJ1-6; TRBD1 matches 8 bases. Trimming removed 3 bases from V and 6 bases from J; junction bases left unmatched: 5. CDR3 length: 15 amino acids. Germline CDR1 reads SGHDT; CDR2 reads YYEEEE. The CDR3 sequence: CASSYRGGINSPLHF. The CDR3 DNA reads as TGTGCCAGCAGCTACAGGGGGGGTATTAATTCACCCCTCCACTTT.

This clonotype was counted between two and nine times. This chain uses TRBV20-1 with TRBJ2-5, with TRBD2 matching 12 bases. With 1 base clipped from V and 4 bases from J, the junction kept 10 bases outside the gene matches. There are 17 residues in the CDR3. Germline loops: CDR1 DFQATT, CDR2 SNEGSKA (reference sequence). The CDR3 DNA is TGCAGTGCTAGAGGGCGGACTAGCGGGACCCTCGGAGAGACCCAGTACTTC. This translates into CSARGRTSGTLGETQYF.

This clonotype was seen many times. This sequence joins TRBV28 and TRBJ2-1, with D unresolved. Germline V gene lookup returns CDR1 MDHEN and CDR2 SYDVKM. The CDR3 has 16 residues. V gave up 7 bases and J gave up 5 bases, with 21 bases separating them. CDR3 in amino acids: CASTPSTHARNNEQFF. In DNA form, the CDR3 reads TGTGCCAGCACCCCCTCAACCCACGCGAGGAACAATGAGCAGTTCTTC.

This clonotype came up a few times. Here the CDR3 reads CASSAGLAGRDTQYF. The CDR3 nucleotides are TGTGCCAGCAGTGCGGGACTAGCGGGAAGAGATACGCAGTATTTT. J is TRBJ2-3 and V is TRBV28, with 13 nucleotides matching TRBD2. V shed 5 bases and J 5 bases; nucleotides not matched to a gene: 4. The V gene's germline CDR1 is MDHEN and CDR2 SYDVKM. CDR3 length: 15 residues.